This entry features one TCR beta chain sequence. This sample is drawn from a study of OX40 agonist ivuxolimab in advanced cancers. Profiled with immunoSEQ multiplex PCR; TCRdb holds only in-frame clones, not every one. The data hold fewer than 80,000 clones, with 70% to 90% observed a single time. Germline CDR1 reads LNHDA; CDR2 reads SQIVND (reference sequence). Unmatched junction bases numbered 7, after V lost 5 bases and J lost 0 bases. The CDR3 has 16 amino acids. People who had autoimmune disease history or systemic immunosuppression were excluded. Sample: CD4+ or CD8+ T cells sorted from blood, taken in a trial of the OX40 agonist ivuxolimab. J is TRBJ2-1 and V is TRBV19, with 7 bases that match TRBD2. This receptor was taken from an adult with an advanced solid tumor such as melanoma, head and neck, liver or kidney cancer. The DNA of the CDR3 is TGTGCCAGTAGTGTCCAAGGGACTACCTCCTACAATGAGCAGTTCTTC. Its protein is CASSVQGTTSYNEQFF.